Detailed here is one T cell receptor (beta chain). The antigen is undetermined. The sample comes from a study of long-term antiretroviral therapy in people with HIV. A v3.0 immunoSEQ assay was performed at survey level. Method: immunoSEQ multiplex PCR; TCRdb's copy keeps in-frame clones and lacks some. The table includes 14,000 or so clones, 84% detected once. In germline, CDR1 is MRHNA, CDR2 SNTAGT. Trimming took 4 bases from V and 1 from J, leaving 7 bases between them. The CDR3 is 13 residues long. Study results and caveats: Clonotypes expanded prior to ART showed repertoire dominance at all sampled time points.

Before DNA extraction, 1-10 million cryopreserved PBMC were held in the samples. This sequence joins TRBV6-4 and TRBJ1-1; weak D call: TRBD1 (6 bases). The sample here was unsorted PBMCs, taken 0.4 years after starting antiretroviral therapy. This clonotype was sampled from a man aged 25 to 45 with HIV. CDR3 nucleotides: TGTGCCAGCAGTGCAGGGGAGAACACTGAAGCTTTCTTT. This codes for CASSAGENTEAFF.